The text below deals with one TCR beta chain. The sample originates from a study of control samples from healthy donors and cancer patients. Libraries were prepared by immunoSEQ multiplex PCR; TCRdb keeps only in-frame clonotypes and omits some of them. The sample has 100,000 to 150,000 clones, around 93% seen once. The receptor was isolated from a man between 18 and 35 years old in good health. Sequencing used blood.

This CDR3 is CASSSTSGGPDTQYF. In DNA, the CDR3 is TGTGCCAGCAGCTCGACTAGCGGGGGCCCCGATACGCAGTATTTT. The V gene is TRBV7-9, the J gene TRBJ2-3, with 12 bases that match TRBD2. With 4 bases clipped from V and 6 bases from J, the junction kept 5 bases outside the gene matches. Germline V lookup: CDR1 SEHNR, CDR2 FQNEAQ (reference sequence). The CDR3 has 15 amino acids.